Below are 7 T cell receptor beta chains sequenced from a single sample in a study of cytomegalovirus exposure and HLA in healthy donors. Assay used: immunoSEQ multiplex PCR; TCRdb lists only in-frame clones, some missing. The repertoire consists of 200,000 to 250,000 clones, with over 65% occurring once and the leading ten covering around 5.4%. The sample comprised PBMCs. The receptors originated from a woman between 18 and 29 years old in good health and CMV-seronegative.

V is TRBV18 and J is TRBJ1-5; D possibly corresponds to TRBD1 (6 bases). This CDR3 has 14 residues. The ends were cut back, 3 bases at V and 7 bases at J, with 13 bases in the middle. The germline CDR1 and CDR2 sequences are KGHSH and LQKENI. CDR3 in DNA: TGTGCCAGCTCACCGACAGGATATGAGCAGCCCCAGCATTTT. This codes for CASSPTGYEQPQHF.

CDR3 DNA sequence: TGCGCCAGCAGCTTGGTTGCGGGGGCCTACAATGAGCAGTTCTTC. Its protein product is CASSLVAGAYNEQFF. The chain uses TRBV5-1 and TRBJ2-1; the match to TRBD2 covers 7 bases. The CDR3 covers 15 residues. Losses at the gene ends were 0 bases for V and 2 bases for J; bases not matched to a gene: 2. In germline, CDR1 is SGHRS, CDR2 YFSETQ.

The rearrangement joins TRBV9 to TRBJ1-2; no reliable D call. CDR1 is SGDLS, CDR2 YYNGEE, per germline. Deletions cut 3 bases from V and 2 bases from J, with 8 bases between. CDR3 length: 13 amino acids. The CDR3, as DNA: TGTGCCAGCAGCGGTAACACGAACTATGGCTACACCTTC. This codes for CASSGNTNYGYTF.

The rearrangement links TRBV7-6 to TRBJ1-5; D is unclear. This CDR3 is 13 amino acids long. The germline gives CDR1 SGHVS, CDR2 FNYEAQ. V was shortened by 1 base and J by 6 bases, with 7 bases between the two germline ends. The CDR3 loop is CASSLGETQPQHF. The CDR3 nucleotides read TGTGCCAGCAGCTTAGGGGAGACTCAGCCCCAGCATTTT.

The chain joins TRBV5-6 to TRBJ2-7; D possibly corresponds to TRBD1 (6 bases). The CDR3 extends over 14 amino acids. V was pared by 1 base and J by 3 bases, with 11 bases between. Germline CDR1 SGHDT, CDR2 YYEEEE. DNA of the CDR3: TGTGCCAGCAGCTTGATCGGGACAAGCTACGAGCAGTACTTC. As protein: CASSLIGTSYEQYF.

In nucleotides, the CDR3 is TGCGCCAGCAGCTCGGACAGGGTTAACGGGGAGCTGTTTTTT. As protein: CASSSDRVNGELFF. V and J are TRBV5-1 and TRBJ2-2; 8 bases fit TRBD1. Trimming cost V 3 bases and J 7 bases; bases outside gene matches: 5. Germline values: CDR1 SGHRS, CDR2 YFSETQ. The CDR3 totals 14 residues. Looking up the rest from reference TRBV5-1 and TRBJ2-2 gives the full variable domain: KAGVTQTPRYLIKTRGQQVTLSCSPISGHRSVSWYQQTPGQGLQFLFEYFSETQRNKGNFPGRFSGRQFSNSRSEMNVSTLELGDSALYLCASSSDRVNGELFFGEGSRLTVL.

This clone was observed a few times. The V gene is TRBV28, the J gene TRBJ1-5; TRBD1 might be the D (5 bases). The CDR3 covers 15 residues. The V end lost 4 bases, the J end lost 4 bases, and 14 bases lay between the germline ends. Germline CDR1 and CDR2: MDHEN and SYDVKM. The CDR3 bases are TGTGCCAGCAGTTCCGGGACGGGCTTTAATCAGCCCCAGCATTTT. Its translation: CASSSGTGFNQPQHF.